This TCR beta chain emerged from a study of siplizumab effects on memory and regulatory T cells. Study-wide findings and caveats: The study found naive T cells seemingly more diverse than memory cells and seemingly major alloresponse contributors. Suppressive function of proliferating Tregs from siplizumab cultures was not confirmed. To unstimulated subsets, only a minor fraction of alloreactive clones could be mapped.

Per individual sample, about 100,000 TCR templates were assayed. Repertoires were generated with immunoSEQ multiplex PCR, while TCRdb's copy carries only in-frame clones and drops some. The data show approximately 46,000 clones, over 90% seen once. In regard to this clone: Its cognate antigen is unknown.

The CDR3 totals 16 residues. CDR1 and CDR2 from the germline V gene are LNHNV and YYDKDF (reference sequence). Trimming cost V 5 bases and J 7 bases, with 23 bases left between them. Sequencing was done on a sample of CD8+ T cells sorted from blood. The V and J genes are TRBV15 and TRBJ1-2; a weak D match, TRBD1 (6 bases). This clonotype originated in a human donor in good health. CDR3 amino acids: CATSRSRVEGVLGYTF. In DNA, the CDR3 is TGTGCCACCAGCCGAAGCCGGGTCGAGGGGGTTCTTGGCTACACCTTC.